One and the same sample provided the 27 T cell receptor beta chains below, sequenced in a study of blood T cell repertoires in COVID-19. Generated by immunoSEQ multiplex PCR, the TCRdb table keeps only in-frame clones and is missing some. This table holds over 70,000 clones, about three quarters found once. Material: peripheral blood. These receptors were obtained from a human donor in a cohort sampled during active COVID-19.

The chain carries TRBV11-2 and TRBJ2-1; TRBD2 agrees at 12 bases. Germline CDR1 reads SGHAT; CDR2 reads FQNNGV. V gave up 4 bases and J gave up 7 bases; unmatched junction bases: 8. This CDR3 spans 16 amino acids. CDR3 in DNA: TGTGCCAGCAGCTACCGGACTAGCGGGAACGGAAATGAGCAGTTCTTC. Translation gives CASSYRTSGNGNEQFF.

This chain links TRBV28 with TRBJ1-2; TRBD1 aligns across 8 bases. The CDR3 runs 11 residues. With 10 bases clipped from V and 6 bases from J, the junction kept 4 bases outside the gene matches. Germline assignment: CDR1 MDHEN and CDR2 SYDVKM. In nucleotides, the CDR3 is TGTGCCACAAGACAGGGGAATGGCTACACCTTC. Its protein product is CATRQGNGYTF.

This chain connects TRBV19 to TRBJ2-6; D perhaps matches TRBD1 (5 bases). Germline V gives CDR1 LNHDA, CDR2 SQIVND (reference sequence). CDR3 length: 15 amino acids. Deletions cut 7 bases from V and 0 bases from J, with 10 bases between. The CDR3 region is CASIPRVSGANVLTF. The DNA for the CDR3 is TGTGCCAGTATCCCCAGGGTCTCTGGGGCCAACGTCCTGACTTTC.

The CDR3 sequence is CASSLDSYSNQPQHF. The CDR3 coding sequence is TGTGCCAGCAGTTTAGACAGTTATAGCAATCAGCCCCAGCATTTT. The J gene is TRBJ1-5, the V gene TRBV27; D possibly corresponds to TRBD1 (5 bases). The CDR3 contains 15 residues. In germline, CDR1 is MNHEY, CDR2 SMNVEV (reference sequence). Trimming cost V 2 bases and J 0 bases, with 8 bases left between them.

The chain links TRBV15 to TRBJ2-1, with 8 bases fitting TRBD1. V was clipped by 2 bases and J by 5 bases; unmatched bases: 8. Germline V gene lookup returns CDR1 LNHNV and CDR2 YYDKDF (reference sequence). The CDR3 loop spans 16 amino acids. Here the CDR3 DNA reads TGTGCCACCAGCAGACCCACAGGGGGTACGAACAATGAGCAGTTCTTC. It codes for CATSRPTGGTNNEQFF. Supplemented by reference TRBV15 and TRBJ2-1, the full variable domain reads DAMVIQNPRYQVTQFGKPVTLSCSQTLNHNVMYWYQQKSSQAPKLLFHYYDKDFNNEADTPDNFQSRRPNTSFCFLDIRSPGLGDTAMYLCATSRPTGGTNNEQFFGPGTRLTVL.

The V and J genes are TRBV5-1 and TRBJ2-5, with a tentative D call TRBD2 (5 bases). CDR1 is SGHRS and CDR2 is YFSETQ in the germline V gene. The CDR3 extends over 15 amino acids. V was shortened by 0 bases and J by 5 bases, with 14 bases between the two germline ends. CDR3 protein: CASSLEVGIVETQYF. The CDR3 coding sequence is TGCGCCAGCAGCTTGGAAGTCGGGATTGTGGAGACCCAGTACTTC. The whole variable domain, remainder taken from reference TRBV5-1 and TRBJ2-5, is KAGVTQTPRYLIKTRGQQVTLSCSPISGHRSVSWYQQTPGQGLQFLFEYFSETQRNKGNFPGRFSGRQFSNSRSEMNVSTLELGDSALYLCASSLEVGIVETQYFGPGTRLLVL.

This sequence joins TRBV24-1 and TRBJ2-7; 9 nucleotides align to TRBD1. The CDR3 is 14 residues long. The germline V gene has CDR1 KGHDR and CDR2 SFDVKD. The V gene end was trimmed by 4 bases and the J gene end by 5 bases; junction bases not matched to a gene: 5. The CDR3 region has the DNA TGTGCCACCAGTGACGGACAGGGGAAGGACGAGCAGTACTTC. It yields the protein CATSDGQGKDEQYF.

This chain links TRBV6-5 with TRBJ2-7, with 9 nucleotides matching TRBD1. The CDR3 covers 16 residues. J lost 6 bases, V lost 2 bases, and 11 bases had no gene match. The germline V gene encodes CDR1 MNHEY and CDR2 SVGAGI. CDR3 nucleotides: TGTGCCAGCAGTTACCCGGGGACAGGGCATACTGTCGAGCAGTACTTC. Translated: CASSYPGTGHTVEQYF.

The chain carries TRBV27 and TRBJ2-7, with no clear D. CDR1 is MNHEY and CDR2 is SMNVEV in the germline V gene (reference sequence). V lost 5 bases to trimming and J lost 0 bases, with 8 bases between them. This CDR3 has 13 residues. The CDR3 protein is CASSERSSYEQYF. The CDR3 DNA follows: TGTGCCAGCAGTGAACGGTCCTCCTACGAGCAGTACTTC.

This clone was seen only once. CDR3 amino acids: CASSGPRGHINEKLFF. CDR3 in DNA: TGTGCCAGTTCCGGTCCCAGGGGACATATCAATGAAAAACTGTTTTTT. The rearrangement joins TRBV19 to TRBJ1-4; possible D gene TRBD1, 6 bases. The germline CDR1 and CDR2 sequences are LNHDA and SQIVND (reference sequence). The CDR3 is made up of 16 amino acids. The V and J ends lost 8 bases and 5 bases respectively, with 21 bases between them.

The V gene is TRBV19, the J gene TRBJ2-1; TRBD1 aligns across 8 bases. CDR1 is LNHDA, CDR2 SQIVND, per germline (reference sequence). The CDR3 runs to 15 residues. J lost 0 bases, V lost 4 bases, and 2 bases had no gene match. In DNA, the CDR3 is TGTGCCAGTAGTACCAGGGGGCTCTCCTACAATGAGCAGTTCTTC. This codes for CASSTRGLSYNEQFF.

The J gene is TRBJ2-3, the V gene TRBV27; possible D gene TRBD2, 5 bases. This CDR3 has 14 amino acids. Looked up from germline, CDR1 is MNHEY and CDR2 is SMNVEV (reference sequence). Trimming removed 4 bases at V and 0 bases at J, with 8 bases between. The CDR3 sequence is CASSSRTSTDTQYF. DNA for the CDR3: TGTGCCAGCAGTTCCCGGACTAGCACAGATACGCAGTATTTT.

This chain connects TRBV4-3 to TRBJ2-7; 7 nucleotides line up with TRBD1. The CDR3 is 15 residues long. Germline V gene data show CDR1 as LGHNA and CDR2 as YSLEER. V lost 4 bases, J lost 2 bases, and 8 bases stayed unmatched. The CDR3 DNA follows: TGCGCCAGCAGCCCGACGGGACAGACTACCTACGAGCAGTACTTC. Residues: CASSPTGQTTYEQYF.

The genes are TRBV2 and TRBJ1-1, with D possibly being TRBD1 (5 bases). The V end lost 8 bases, the J end lost 7 bases, and 17 bases lay between the germline ends. Germline V gives CDR1 SNHLY, CDR2 FYNNEI. The CDR3 is 13 residues long. CDR3 nucleotide sequence: TGTGCCAGCTTAGGGCAGGGAAAAGATGAAGCTTTCTTT. It translates to CASLGQGKDEAFF.

This clone came up once. The chain recombines TRBV7-6 with TRBJ2-1; 7 positions agree with TRBD2. The CDR3 runs 14 residues. The V and J ends lost 2 bases and 5 bases, in that order; junction bases with no gene match: 3. Germline V gene sequence: CDR1 SGHVS, CDR2 FNYEAQ. CDR3 sequence (DNA): TGTGCCAGCAGCTTACTAGCGGAGGACAATGAGCAGTTCTTC. It encodes CASSLLAEDNEQFF.

A few counts support this clone. The V gene is TRBV18, the J gene TRBJ2-1; TRBD2 aligns across 7 bases. In germline, CDR1 is KGHSH, CDR2 LQKENI. CDR3 length: 17 residues. V trimming: 5 bases; J trimming: 4 bases; junction bases outside the gene matches: 14. The CDR3 sequence is CASSSAFLAGVYNEQFF. CDR3 coding DNA: TGTGCCAGCTCATCAGCTTTTTTGGCGGGAGTTTACAATGAGCAGTTCTTC.

J is TRBJ1-6 and V is TRBV28; D possibly corresponds to TRBD1 (6 bases). This CDR3 has 12 residues. With 7 bases removed from V and 14 bases from J, the gap between germline ends came to 15 bases. Per germline, CDR1 MDHEN and CDR2 SYDVKM. CDR3 amino acids: CASNEDRTALHF. In DNA, the CDR3 is TGTGCCAGCAACGAAGACAGGACGGCCCTCCACTTT.

The J gene is TRBJ2-1, the V gene TRBV9; TRBD2 might be the D (5 bases). V lost 0 bases, J lost 3 bases, and 10 bases lay in between. The CDR3 is made up of 15 amino acids. The germline V gene has CDR1 SGDLS and CDR2 YYNGEE. In nucleotides, the CDR3 is TGTGCCAGCAGCGTAGAAGGGCGGGTCTACAATGAGCAGTTCTTC. This translates into CASSVEGRVYNEQFF. The whole variable domain, remainder taken from reference TRBV9 and TRBJ2-1, is DSGVTQTPKHLITATGQRVTLRCSPRSGDLSVYWYQQSLDQGLQFLIQYYNGEERAKGNILERFSAQQFPDLHSELNLSSLELGDSALYFCASSVEGRVYNEQFFGPGTRLTVL.

The chain carries TRBV2 and TRBJ2-7, with 7 bases identical to TRBD1. CDR3 length: 14 amino acids. The germline V gene has CDR1 SNHLY and CDR2 FYNNEI. Trimming took 5 bases from V and 1 from J; bases not matched to a gene: 5. The DNA of the CDR3 is TGTGCCAGCAGTCCCGGGACAGAGTCCTACGAGCAGTACTTC. This codes for CASSPGTESYEQYF.

The chain recombines TRBV7-8 with TRBJ2-2; D unresolved. V shed 4 bases and J shed 4 bases, with 16 bases lying between them. The CDR3 sequence is 16 residues long. Germline values: CDR1 SGHVS, CDR2 FQNEAQ. The DNA of the CDR3 is TGTGCCAGCAGCTACCGACCTAGACCAAGCACCGGGGAGCTGTTTTTT. Its protein is CASSYRPRPSTGELFF.

This clone was picked up one time. Other DNA sequences in this specimen translate into the identical CDR3. This chain links TRBV2 with TRBJ2-7; maybe TRBD1 (5 bases). Trimming stripped 2 bases from V and 5 bases from J, with 10 bases between. This CDR3 has 13 residues. From germline, CDR1 is SNHLY and CDR2 FYNNEI. The CDR3 DNA sequence: TGTGCCAGCAGTGAACAGGGAATGAACGAGCAGTACTTC. It specifies CASSEQGMNEQYF.

This sequence joins TRBV7-6 and TRBJ2-1, with 7 nucleotides matching TRBD1. The CDR3 covers 13 residues. Unmatched junction bases numbered 6, after V lost 3 bases and J lost 10 bases. CDR1 and CDR2 (germline): SGHVS, FNYEAQ. CDR3 DNA sequence: TGTGCCAGCAGCTTTAGACAGGGTGTAGAGCAGTTCTTC. As protein: CASSFRQGVEQFF.

This clone came up once. The chain couples TRBV7-2 to TRBJ2-3; 7 bases map to TRBD2. CDR3 length: 14 residues. V shed 6 bases and J 6 bases; nucleotides not matched to a gene: 9. Germline V gene sequence: CDR1 SGHTA, CDR2 FQGNSA. CDR3 loop: CASSAGVRRDTQYF. The CDR3 bases are TGTGCCAGCAGTGCGGGAGTTCGGCGGGATACGCAGTATTTT. The full variable domain, rest sourced from reference TRBV7-2 and TRBJ2-3, is GAGVSQSPSNKVTEKGKDVELRCDPISGHTALYWYRQSLGQGLEFLIYFQGNSAPDKSGLPSDRFSAERTGGSVSTLTIQRTQQEDSAVYLCASSAGVRRDTQYFGPGTRLTVL.

The chain couples TRBV29-1 to TRBJ2-5; D gene uncertain. V shed 4 bases and J shed 2 bases, with 8 bases lying between them. The CDR3 covers 12 residues. Germline CDR1 is SQVTM and CDR2 is ANQGSEA. The CDR3 loop is CSVGPFQETQYF. The DNA for the CDR3 is TGCAGCGTTGGGCCGTTTCAAGAGACCCAGTACTTC.

The J gene is TRBJ2-2, the V gene TRBV4-2; 7 nucleotides align to TRBD2. The CDR3 is made up of 16 amino acids. Germline V gives CDR1 LGHNA, CDR2 YNFKEQ. Unmatched junction bases numbered 4, after V lost 3 bases and J lost 0 bases. The CDR3 region is CASSHETSANTGELFF. DNA for the CDR3: TGTGCCAGCAGCCATGAAACTAGCGCGAACACCGGGGAGCTGTTTTTT.

The chain couples TRBV6-6 to TRBJ1-5, with D unresolved. The germline gives CDR1 MNHNY, CDR2 SVGAGI (reference sequence). CDR3 length: 16 amino acids. Between the trimmed V and J ends, which lost 6 bases and 2 bases, there was a span of 17 bases. The CDR3 region has the DNA TGTGCCAGCAGCCCAGGCCTCCGGGAGGGCAATCAGCCCCAGCATTTT. As protein: CASSPGLREGNQPQHF.

This clone has a single count. The chain combines TRBV19 with TRBJ2-7; weak D call: TRBD1 (6 bases). CDR1 and CDR2 from the germline V gene are LNHDA and SQIVND (reference sequence). This CDR3 has 15 amino acids. Trimming pared 5 bases from V and 2 bases from J, leaving 16 bases between. The CDR3 protein is CASSPTGTRTYEQYF. CDR3 coding DNA: TGTGCCAGTAGTCCCACAGGGACAAGGACCTACGAGCAGTACTTC.